This T cell receptor (beta chain) is drawn from a study of blood T cell repertoires in COVID-19. About the study: Sample material is recorded as cDNA or gDNA derived from T cells, B-cell-depleted T cells, or PBMCs.

Produced via immunoSEQ multiplex PCR; TCRdb's table is partial and in-frame only. The top ten clones hold about 40% of a sample with about 120,000 clones, 79% of them seen once. Between the trimmed V and J ends, which lost 1 base and 7 bases, there was a span of 7 bases. The CDR3 runs 12 residues. This TCR was sampled from a man in his forties with active or convalescent COVID-19. Specimen: peripheral blood. The chain links TRBV12-3 or TRBV12-4 to TRBJ1-2; D is unresolved. The CDR3 coding sequence is TGTGCCAGCAGTTTAGGCATGGCTGGCTACACCTTC. Translation gives CASSLGMAGYTF.